This T cell receptor (beta chain) was found in a study of blood T cell repertoires in COVID-19 (dated by TCRdb to 2020 to 2022). In the study overall: The collaborator samples originated in the United States, Italy and Spain and spanned the acute and convalescent phases of COVID-19. The sample metadata nearly always contained a de-identified subject ID, COVID-19 status, age in years and sex. HLA class I and class II types, where available, came from metadata supplied by the sample provider rather than from assay-based typing. The dataset comprised deeply sampled blood TCRbeta repertoires from subjects exposed to, actively infected with, or recovered from COVID-19. The samples were drawn from the first 160 participants of the ongoing ImmuneRACE study and from about 1,200 subjects provided by 6 global collaborators. The repertoires were made available in a free public database intended to serve as a resource for research on the immune response to SARS-CoV-2. The prospective study material was composed of cDNA or gDNA derived from T cells, B-cell-depleted T cells, or PBMCs. Study-wide conclusions, independent of this receptor: Clinical and demographic metadata were provided uncurated, with the amount varying by source and participant.

TCRbeta CDR3 regions were amplified from genomic DNA using the immunoSEQ Assay, a bias-controlled multiplex PCR. As for how the authors treated the data: The number of nucleated cells in each sample was estimated by amplification of reference gene primers within the assay. To quantify the absolute abundance of each unique TCRbeta CDR3 rearrangement, sequence reads were collapsed and filtered. Productive Simpson clonality was computed per sample as the square root of Simpson's diversity index over productive rearrangements. The table comes from immuneACCESS by way of TCRdb, which keeps in-frame sequences with V and J called. Part of the clones is missing from these tables; in studies checked, under half for an unresolved V gene and the rest for unknown reasons. V and J calls and clone size are those listed in that table; D and trimming were worked out from the DNA. The sample table records around 130,000 clones; around 88% of these occur just once. In total, the top ten clones hold 18% of the sample.

For CDR1 and CDR2, the germline V gene (reference sequence) lists MNHEY and SMNVEV. The CDR3 sequence holds 13 residues, the cysteine and phenylalanine included. Only the CDR3 DNA stays, 39 bases, in frame from base 1. V and J lose 3 bases and 8 bases, and a span of 13 bases separates them. As concerns this clone: The antigen this receptor binds is unknown. There are no base qualities to consult, and no much larger clone falls within one base.

Each collaborating institution followed its own protocols to collect whole blood in K2EDTA tubes. For TCRbeta analysis, collaborators shipped samples in one of three forms: frozen whole blood, isolated PBMCs, or DNA extracted from either of those sample types. The receptor comes from a man aged 50 to 60 with active or convalescent COVID-19. The sample comprised peripheral blood. Recombination linked TRBV27 to TRBJ1-1; TRBD1 is perhaps the D gene, given 6 matching bases. The CDR3 region has the sequence CASSFGRGGEAFF. The nucleotides read TGTGCCAGCAGTTTTGGCAGGGGTGGAGAAGCTTTCTTT.